The 20 T cell receptor beta chains given below trace back to one sample, sequenced in a study of OX40 agonist ivuxolimab in advanced cancers. Clones were read by immunoSEQ multiplex PCR, and TCRdb kept only the in-frame ones, dropping some. Among more than 65,000 clones listed, around 83% were seen once. Material: CD4+ or CD8+ T cells sorted from blood, obtained in a trial of the OX40 agonist ivuxolimab. These receptors were taken from an adult with an advanced solid tumor such as melanoma, head and neck, liver or kidney cancer.

This sequence joins TRBV13 and TRBJ2-3; maybe TRBD2 (5 bases). The V and J ends lost 0 bases and 4 bases respectively, with 14 bases between them. Germline V lookup: CDR1 PRHDT, CDR2 FYEKMQ (reference sequence). The CDR3 sequence is 16 residues long. The CDR3 nucleotides are TGTGCCAGCAGCTTAGGCCAACTAGATGGCGCAGATACGCAGTATTTT. Amino acids: CASSLGQLDGADTQYF.

CDR3 DNA: TGTGCCAGCAGGCGTTTGCGGGAGAGCGGGGAGCTGTTTTTT. This sequence encodes CASRRLRESGELFF. The V call is TRBV2, the J call TRBJ2-2; 7 nucleotides agree with TRBD2. The germline V gene has CDR1 SNHLY and CDR2 FYNNEI. The CDR3 consists of 14 residues. Trimming cost V 6 bases and J 7 bases; bases outside gene matches: 8.

This chain joins TRBV19 and TRBJ2-5; 7 bases align to TRBD2. Germline CDR1 is LNHDA and CDR2 is SQIVND (reference sequence). The CDR3 covers 15 residues. The junction had 9 bases not matched to a gene; V was cut back by 3 bases and J by 5 bases. The CDR3 region is CASSMGGGPSETQYF. The CDR3, as DNA: TGTGCCAGTAGTATGGGGGGAGGGCCTTCGGAGACCCAGTACTTC.

The chain recombines TRBV6-1 with TRBJ2-2, with D possibly being TRBD1 (5 bases). Germline CDR1 reads MNHNS; CDR2 reads SASEGT. V shed 5 bases and J shed 6 bases, with 19 bases lying between them. The CDR3 is 16 amino acids. The CDR3 coding sequence is TGTGCCAGCAGTAAAGTCCCCAGGGTTGGGGCCGGGGAGCTGTTTTTT. Translated, it gives CASSKVPRVGAGELFF.

The chain uses TRBV11-2 and TRBJ2-5; TRBD2 matches 9 bases. CDR3 length: 15 residues. CDR1 is SGHAT, CDR2 FQNNGV, per germline. V lost 0 bases, J lost 5 bases, and 4 bases stayed unmatched. The CDR3 DNA reads as TGTGCCAGCAGCTTAGATCTAAGCGGGAGGGAGACCCAGTACTTC. It specifies CASSLDLSGRETQYF. Combining the CDR3 with reference TRBV11-2 and TRBJ2-5 gives the whole variable domain EAGVAQSPRYKIIEKRQSVAFWCNPISGHATLYWYQQILGQGPKLLIQFQNNGVVDDSQLPKDRFSAERLKGVDSTLKIQPAKLEDSAVYLCASSLDLSGRETQYFGPGTRLLVL.

As DNA, the CDR3 is TGTGCCAGCAGCTTAACTAGTGGTTCTGGGGCCAACGTCCTGACTTTC. Residues: CASSLTSGSGANVLTF. The chain links TRBV7-6 to TRBJ2-6, with D perhaps matching TRBD2 (5 bases). V was shortened by 2 bases and J by 1 base, with 9 bases between the two germline ends. Per the germline V gene, CDR1 is SGHVS and CDR2 is FNYEAQ. CDR3 length: 16 amino acids.

The CDR3 sequence: CATSRRGSTEAFF. The CDR3 coding sequence is TGTGCCACCAGCCGAAGGGGAAGTACTGAAGCTTTCTTT. The chain recombines TRBV15 with TRBJ1-1; maybe TRBD1 (5 bases). CDR3 size: 13 residues. CDR1 LNHNV and CDR2 YYDKDF come from the germline V gene (reference sequence). V lost 5 bases, J lost 5 bases, and 12 bases lay in between.

This clone was detected a few times. This chain links TRBV11-2 with TRBJ1-2; D is unclear. Germline values: CDR1 SGHAT, CDR2 FQNNGV. The CDR3 is 13 residues long. V shed 6 bases and J shed 4 bases, with 12 bases lying between them. CDR3 nucleotides: TGTGCCAGCAGTGTGGGTTCGGGCTATGGCTACACCTTC. Translated, it gives CASSVGSGYGYTF.

The chain uses TRBV6-6 and TRBJ2-1; D possibly corresponds to TRBD2 (6 bases). Per the germline V gene, CDR1 is MNHNY and CDR2 is SVGAGI (reference sequence). Trimming removed 6 bases from V and 0 bases from J, with 12 bases in between. The CDR3 extends over 15 amino acids. CDR3 sequence: CASRGLTTSYNEQFF. The DNA of the CDR3 is TGTGCCAGCAGGGGACTTACAACCTCCTACAATGAGCAGTTCTTC.

This clone was counted a single time. The gene calls are TRBV29-1 and TRBJ2-2; D remains ambiguous. The germline CDR1 and CDR2 sequences are SQVTM and ANQGSEA. The length of the CDR3 is 13 residues. With 6 bases removed from V and 1 base from J, the gap between germline ends came to 9 bases. The CDR3 is CSVADQNTGELFF. In nucleotides, the CDR3 is TGCAGCGTGGCCGACCAGAACACCGGGGAGCTGTTTTTT.

The V call is TRBV7-9, the J call TRBJ2-5; D tentatively fits TRBD1 or TRBD2 (5 bases each). Trimming stripped 1 base from V and 1 base from J, with 10 bases between. This CDR3 has 15 amino acids. The germline V gene encodes CDR1 SEHNR and CDR2 FQNEAQ (reference sequence). The CDR3 region has the DNA TGTGCCAGCAGCTTAGGAGGGACCGTCCAAGAGACCCAGTACTTC. Translated: CASSLGGTVQETQYF. The full variable domain, rest sourced from reference TRBV7-9 and TRBJ2-5, is DTGVSQNPRHKITKRGQNVTFRCDPISEHNRLYWYRQTLGQGPEFLTYFQNEAQLEKSRLLSDRFSAERPKGSFSTLEIQRTEQGDSAMYLCASSLGGTVQETQYFGPGTRLLVL.

The chain joins TRBV11-1 to TRBJ1-5; D is ambiguous. Germline V lookup: CDR1 SGHAT, CDR2 FQDESV (reference sequence). This CDR3 has 13 amino acids. Trimming shortened V by 1 base and J by 0 bases, and 1 base separated the two germline ends. For the CDR3, the DNA is TGTGCCAGCAGCTTAGATAGCAATCAGCCCCAGCATTTT. Its protein is CASSLDSNQPQHF.

This clone was seen once. The chain couples TRBV30 to TRBJ2-1, with 8 nucleotides matching TRBD2. This CDR3 comprises 15 residues. Germline V lookup: CDR1 GTSNPN, CDR2 SVGIG (reference sequence). With 3 bases clipped from V and 6 bases from J, the junction kept 10 bases outside the gene matches. The CDR3 nucleotides are TGTGCCTGGAGCCCAAGGGAGCGGGAGTGCAATGAGCAGTTCTTC. Translation: CAWSPRERECNEQFF.

This clone has a handful of counts. Distinct nucleotide sequences in the sample also encode this CDR3. The J gene is TRBJ1-1, the V gene TRBV7-9; perhaps TRBD1 as D (5 bases). Germline-derived CDR1 and CDR2 are SEHNR and FQNEAQ (reference sequence). V was pared by 1 base and J by 2 bases, with 8 bases between. The CDR3 has 14 amino acids. The CDR3 spells CASSLVGGNTEAFF. The CDR3, as DNA: TGTGCCAGCAGCTTAGTCGGGGGAAACACTGAAGCTTTCTTT.

J is TRBJ2-7 and V is TRBV4-2; 14 positions agree with TRBD2. The CDR3 totals 20 residues. Unmatched junction bases numbered 11, after V lost 1 base and J lost 0 bases. CDR1 is LGHNA, CDR2 YNFKEQ, per germline. CDR3 nucleotide sequence: TGTGCCAGCAGCCAAGGCCCCGGGACTAGCGGGAGTCTCAGCTCCTACGAGCAGTACTTC. Protein product: CASSQGPGTSGSLSSYEQYF.

This chain joins TRBV19 and TRBJ1-5; possible D gene TRBD1, 6 bases. Germline lookup yields CDR1 LNHDA and CDR2 SQIVND (reference sequence). V lost 1 base to trimming and J lost 7 bases, with 14 bases between them. This CDR3 region has 15 residues. CDR3 DNA sequence: TGTGCCAGTAGTATAGCCCACGGGGGCCTACAGCCCCAGCATTTT. It specifies CASSIAHGGLQPQHF.

This sequence joins TRBV2 and TRBJ2-5; D unresolved. V lost 6 bases and J lost 3, with 11 bases in between. The CDR3 spans 13 residues. CDR1 is SNHLY and CDR2 is FYNNEI in the germline V gene. The CDR3 DNA follows: TGTGCCAGCAGCAAGAACAGTAAAGAGACCCAGTACTTC. Protein product: CASSKNSKETQYF. The complete variable domain, with remaining parts taken from reference TRBV2 and TRBJ2-5, reads EPEVTQTPSHQVTQMGQEVILRCVPISNHLYFYWYRQILGQKVEFLVSFYNNEISEKSEIFDDQFSVERPDGSNFTLKIRSTKLEDSAMYFCASSKNSKETQYFGPGTRLLVL.

This CDR3 reads CASSIPGQGFSEKLFF. Written as DNA, the CDR3 is TGTGCCAGCAGTATCCCGGGACAGGGGTTCAGTGAAAAACTGTTTTTT. The rearrangement uses TRBV6-6 and TRBJ1-4; 10 positions agree with TRBD1. The CDR3 contains 16 residues. Germline CDR1 MNHNY, CDR2 SVGAGI (reference sequence). V lost 5 bases, J lost 7 bases, and 10 bases stayed unmatched.

This rearrangement joins TRBV28 to TRBJ1-5; no definite D call. V was trimmed by 3 bases and J by 5 bases, leaving 8 bases between them. The germline CDR1 and CDR2 sequences are MDHEN and SYDVKM. The CDR3 loop spans 13 amino acids. The CDR3 coding sequence is TGTGCCAGCAGTTTGAATAGGGATCAGCCCCAGCATTTT. This gives the protein CASSLNRDQPQHF.

The count of this clone is one. The rearrangement uses TRBV6-5 and TRBJ1-2, with D possibly TRBD1 on 6 matching bases. The CDR3 loop spans 16 amino acids. Germline V gene lookup returns CDR1 MNHEY and CDR2 SVGAGI. Trimming took off 7 bases at V and 4 bases at J, with 22 bases between the two ends. In DNA, the CDR3 is TGTGCCAGCATTTCCTCACTATCGGGGGCCGGCTATGGCTACACCTTC. Its translation: CASISSLSGAGYGYTF.